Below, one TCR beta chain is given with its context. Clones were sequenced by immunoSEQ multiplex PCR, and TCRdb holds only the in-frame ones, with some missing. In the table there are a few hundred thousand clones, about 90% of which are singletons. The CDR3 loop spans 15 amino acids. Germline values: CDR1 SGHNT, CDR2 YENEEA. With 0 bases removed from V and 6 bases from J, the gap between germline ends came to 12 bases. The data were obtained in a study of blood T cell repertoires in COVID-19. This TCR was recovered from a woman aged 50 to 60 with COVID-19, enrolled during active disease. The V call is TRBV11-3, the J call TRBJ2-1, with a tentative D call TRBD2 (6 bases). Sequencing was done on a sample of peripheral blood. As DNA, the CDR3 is TGTGCCAGCAGCTTAGAAGGCGGGAAAGGCAATGAGCAGTTCTTC. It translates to CASSLEGGKGNEQFF.